This TCR beta chain was retrieved from a study of cytomegalovirus exposure and HLA in healthy donors. Study information: An earlier analysis found 110 million or so unique TCR beta sequences from 150 million to 200 million T cells.

The CDR3 loop spans 14 amino acids. CDR1 is SGHVS, CDR2 FQNEAQ, per germline. J was trimmed by 6 bases and V by 6 bases; bases with no gene match: 8. The PCR employed 60 Vbeta primers together with 13 Jbeta primers. TCRdb keeps only in-frame clones here, not all; method: immunoSEQ multiplex PCR. This repertoire shows some 170,000 clones, 78% found once; its top ten account for approximately 2.9%. On this clone: Antigen specificity is unknown.

Regarding the study as a whole: A later analysis reportedly found fewer N-insertions in an Asian-associated ancestry cluster than the roughly 670-donor mean.

The sequence derives from a female donor in good health and CMV-seronegative. This chain links TRBV7-8 with TRBJ1-2; TRBD1 matches at 9 bases. What was sequenced was PBMCs. The CDR3 DNA reads as TGTGCCAGCAGTCATACAGGGGGCTTGGATGGCTACACCTTC. Protein sequence: CASSHTGGLDGYTF.